What follows describes a single T cell receptor (beta chain). This specimen comes from a study of blood T cell repertoires in COVID-19. Study-level information: T cells, B-cell-depleted T cells, or PBMCs provided the cDNA or gDNA that served as material.

Methods used by the authors: Amplification of reference gene primers provided the estimated nucleated cell counts. Data came from immunoSEQ multiplex PCR; TCRdb stores just in-frame clones and leaves some out. V and J calls and clone size are copied from that table; D and trimming were computed from the DNA. Seen here are some 270,000 clones, about 89% observed once, and the top ten hold about 1.6%. This clonotype originated in a woman aged 55-69 years who had recovered from COVID-19. The sequenced sample was peripheral blood.

Written as DNA, the CDR3 is TGTGCCAGCAGCTTGTCGCTAGCGGGGATCACAGATACGCAGTATTTT. Translating gives CASSLSLAGITDTQYF. The chain combines TRBV7-9 with TRBJ2-3, with 9 bases aligning to TRBD2. CDR1 and CDR2 from the germline V gene are SEHNR and FQNEAQ (reference sequence). This CDR3 spans 16 amino acids. The V segment lost 3 bases and the J segment 2 bases; nucleotides outside the gene matches: 6.